These 5 T cell receptor beta chains share one sample of origin, sequenced in a study of cytomegalovirus exposure and HLA in healthy donors. In the PCR, 60 Vbeta and 13 Jbeta primers were used. The method was immunoSEQ multiplex PCR; TCRdb's version includes in-frame clones alone and lacks a portion of them. The table lists 150,000 to 200,000 clones, approximately 80% of them singletons. The material sequenced was PBMCs. The receptors originated from a woman aged 25 to 45 in good health and CMV-seronegative.

This chain joins TRBV28 and TRBJ2-1, with D perhaps TRBD1 (6 bases). The CDR3 has 14 amino acids. Trimming left V 6 bases short and J 3 bases short, with 12 bases between. Germline V gene lookup returns CDR1 MDHEN and CDR2 SYDVKM. CDR3 DNA: TGTGCCAGCAGGTGGATGACAGGCTACAATGAGCAGTTCTTC. This encodes CASRWMTGYNEQFF.

This clone was picked up a small number of times. This chain links TRBV5-1 with TRBJ1-2, with TRBD1 identical over 7 bases. The germline V gene has CDR1 SGHRS and CDR2 YFSETQ. This CDR3 spans 18 amino acids. V shed 0 bases and J 5 bases; nucleotides not matched to a gene: 16. CDR3 coding DNA: TGCGCCAGCAGCTTGGAAGATAGGCTAAGGGGGCGATTTTATGGCTACACCTTC. This translates into CASSLEDRLRGRFYGYTF.

Details on this clone: Lacking the conserved final phenylalanine or tryptophan, this CDR3 likely reflects a read error. The DNA is omitted, as the CDR3 cannot be located on it reliably, and the CDR3 follows TCRdb's listing. The chain couples TRBV29-1 to TRBJ1-2; the table's D call, TRBD1, has no DNA check behind it. CDR1 is SQVTM, CDR2 ANQGSEA, per germline. From its first to its last residue, the CDR3 has 8 amino acids. The CDR3: CSVERQGI.

V gene TRBV21-1 combines with J gene TRBJ2-2; the table's D call, TRBD2, has no DNA check behind it. TRBV21-1 is an annotated pseudogene. The CDR3 has 18 amino acids. CDR3 loop: CASSKRVASWVVAGELFF. For the CDR3, the DNA is TGTGCCAGCAGCAAAAGGGTCGCTAGCTGGGTAGTTGCCGGGGAGCTGTTTTTT.

This clone was found a few times. The chain uses TRBV7-2 and TRBJ2-7; no reliable D call. CDR3 size: 13 residues. V gave up 1 base and J gave up 0 bases, with 4 bases separating them. Germline V gives CDR1 SGHTA, CDR2 FQGNSA. As DNA, the CDR3 is TGTGCCAGCAGCTTAGTAGACTCCTACGAGCAGTACTTC. Amino acids: CASSLVDSYEQYF. Together with reference TRBV7-2 and TRBJ2-7, the CDR3 gives the full variable domain: GAGVSQSPSNKVTEKGKDVELRCDPISGHTALYWYRQSLGQGLEFLIYFQGNSAPDKSGLPSDRFSAERTGGSVSTLTIQRTQQEDSAVYLCASSLVDSYEQYFGPGTRLTVT.